These T cell receptor beta chains were read from a single sample in a study of cytomegalovirus exposure and HLA in healthy donors. Method: immunoSEQ multiplex PCR; TCRdb's copy keeps in-frame clones and lacks some. The table lists about 250,000 clones, about 75% of them singletons. Material: PBMCs. Source of these receptors: a female donor in good health and CMV-seronegative. CDR3s include the opening cysteine and the closing phenylalanine or tryptophan. Fields, in order: D gene, clone size, J gene, V gene, CDR3 protein, CDR3 DNA. A D gene is named only where the DNA matches it firmly. Clone size appears in some rows only: once, few, many, or a class for an expanded clone.

NA | NA | TRBJ2-7 | TRBV5-1 | CASTQGSGTYEQYF | TGCGCCAGCACCCAGGGTAGCGGAACCTACGAGCAGTACTTC
TRBD1 | NA | TRBJ2-7 | TRBV11-3 | CASSLDGTGGGHEQYF | TGTGCCAGCAGCTTAGATGGGACAGGAGGAGGCCACGAGCAGTACTTC
NA | few | TRBJ2-1 | TRBV5-6 | CASSPRETRRVNEQFF | TGTGCCAGCAGCCCCCGGGAGACCCGGAGGGTCAATGAGCAGTTCTTC
TRBD2 | NA | TRBJ2-3 | TRBV9 | CASSPRLAGGPDTQYF | TGTGCCAGCAGCCCACGACTAGCGGGAGGGCCGGATACGCAGTATTTT
TRBD2 | NA | TRBJ2-7 | TRBV9 | CASSVDGRNSYEQYF | TGTGCCAGCAGCGTTGACGGGAGGAACTCCTACGAGCAGTACTTC
NA | few | TRBJ2-6 | TRBV29-1 | CSFKQGPGANVLTF | TGCAGCTTCAAACAGGGACCTGGGGCCAACGTCCTGACTTTC
NA | NA | TRBJ1-1 | TRBV2 | CASSESGIGNTEAFF | TGTGCCAGCAGTGAATCGGGAATTGGAAACACTGAAGCTTTCTTT
NA | NA | TRBJ1-1 | TRBV27 | CASSLSRGTEAFF | TGTGCCAGCAGTTTATCGCGGGGCACTGAAGCTTTCTTT
NA | NA | TRBJ1-2 | TRBV28 | CASSLPPGYSGYTF | TGTGCCAGCAGTTTACCGCCAGGGTATAGCGGCTACACCTTC
NA | NA | TRBJ1-1 | TRBV5-4 | CASSLGQIINTEAFF | TGTGCCAGCAGCCTAGGACAAATTATAAACACTGAAGCTTTCTTT
NA | NA | TRBJ1-1 | TRBV18 | CASSSEGLGTEAFF | TGTGCCAGCTCCTCCGAGGGTTTGGGCACTGAAGCTTTCTTT
TRBD2 | NA | TRBJ2-1 | TRBV11-2 | CASSLGTRDEQFF | TGTGCCAGCAGCTTAGGGACTAGGGATGAGCAGTTCTTC
TRBD1 | NA | TRBJ1-4 | TRBV7-8 | CASSRRDRDANEKLFF | TGTGCCAGCAGCCGCCGGGACAGGGATGCTAATGAAAAACTGTTTTTT
NA | NA | TRBJ1-2 | TRBV6-1 | CASNEGGNYGYTF | TGTGCCAGCAATGAGGGGGGGAACTATGGCTACACCTTC
NA | NA | TRBJ1-2 | TRBV5-1 | CASVPGEGHPKTPF | TGCGCCAGCGTTCCAGGGGAAGGACATCCCAAGACACCCTTC
TRBD1 | NA | TRBJ2-7 | TRBV6-5 | CASGDRGYEQYF | TGTGCCAGCGGAGACAGGGGCTACGAGCAGTACTTC
TRBD2 | NA | TRBJ2-1 | TRBV4-1 | CASGLAGGPFEQFF | TGCGCCAGCGGTCTAGCGGGAGGGCCTTTTGAGCAGTTCTTC
NA | few | TRBJ1-5 | TRBV10-3 | CAISPAEGNQPQHF | TGTGCCATCAGCCCCGCGGAAGGAAATCAGCCCCAGCATTTT
NA | few | TRBJ2-3 | TRBV11-2 | CASSFPWGVQYF | TGTGCCAGCAGCTTCCCGTGGGGGGTACAGTATTTT
TRBD1 | once | TRBJ2-2 | TRBV7-3 | CASSQTGTGELFF | TGTGCCAGCAGCCAGACAGGGACCGGGGAGCTGTTTTTT
TRBD1 | NA | TRBJ2-7 | TRBV2 | CASSRQGPGYEQYF | TGTGCCAGCAGCAGACAGGGTCCGGGCTACGAGCAGTACTTC
NA | few | TRBJ1-3 | TRBV7-9 | CASRRGGAVGNTIYF | TGTGCCAGCAGGCGGGGGGGGGCTGTTGGAAACACCATATATTTT
TRBD2 | NA | TRBJ2-1 | TRBV7-3 | CASSREEKINEQFF | TGTGCCAGCAGCCGGGAGGAGAAAATCAATGAGCAGTTCTTC
TRBD2 | NA | TRBJ2-5 | TRBV4-2 | CASSPVKAGEETQYF | TGTGCCAGCAGCCCCGTCAAGGCGGGGGAAGAGACCCAGTACTTC
TRBD2 | once | TRBJ2-1 | TRBV4-1 | CASSQDPGGRGKEQFF | TGCGCCAGCAGCCAAGATCCGGGCGGGAGGGGAAAGGAGCAGTTCTTC
NA | NA | TRBJ2-7 | TRBV7-7 | CASSPRRDLGEQYF | TGTGCCAGCAGCCCTAGGCGGGATTTAGGCGAGCAGTACTTC
TRBD1 | NA | TRBJ1-1 | TRBV2 | CASSGPGGRGTEAFF | TGTGCCAGCAGTGGCCCAGGGGGCCGGGGCACTGAAGCTTTCTTT
NA | few | TRBJ2-1 | TRBV11-2 | CASSLDIYFEQFF | TGTGCCAGCAGCTTAGATATTTACTTTGAGCAGTTCTTC
NA | NA | TRBJ2-1 | TRBV19 | CASSVGAGIEQFF | TGTGCCAGTAGCGTGGGGGCCGGTATTGAGCAGTTCTTC
NA | NA | TRBJ2-7 | TRBV11-2 | CASSLGGALGEQYF | TGTGCCAGCAGCTTAGGCGGGGCCCTCGGCGAGCAGTACTTC
NA | NA | TRBJ2-2 | TRBV28 | CASSSTGELFF | TGTGCCAGCAGTTCGACCGGGGAGCTGTTTTTT
TRBD1 | NA | TRBJ2-2 | TRBV18 | CASSYGQASNTGELFF | TGTGCCAGCTCATACGGACAGGCGTCGAACACCGGGGAGCTGTTTTTT
TRBD1 | NA | TRBJ1-6 | TRBV27 | CASSLGQGRYNSPLHF | TGTGCCAGCAGTTTAGGACAGGGGAGGTATAATTCACCCCTCCACTTT
TRBD1 | NA | TRBJ1-2 | TRBV10-3 | CAIQDRIYGYTF | TGTGCCATCCAGGACAGGATCTATGGCTACACCTTC
NA | NA | TRBJ2-7 | TRBV21-1 | CASRIGTEHYIEGEQYF | TGTGCCAGCAGAATCGGGACAGAACACTATATAGAAGGCGAGCAGTACTTC
NA | NA | TRBJ2-5 | TRBV27 | CASSLSSVGGGTQYF | TGTGCCAGCAGTTTATCTTCGGTGGGGGGAGGGACCCAGTACTTC
TRBD2 | few | TRBJ2-5 | TRBV7-2 | CASSDSGSVSETQYF | TGTGCCAGCAGCGATAGCGGGAGTGTATCAGAGACCCAGTACTTC
NA | once | TRBJ2-7 | TRBV5-1 | CASSRGTTGTYEQYF | TGCGCCAGCAGCCGTGGGACAACGGGAACCTACGAGCAGTACTTC
NA | NA | TRBJ1-2 | TRBV5-5 | CASSLAARSDGYTF | TGTGCCAGCAGCTTGGCGGCCAGAAGCGATGGCTACACCTTC
NA | NA | TRBJ1-1 | TRBV29-1 | CSVESSAEAFF | TGCAGCGTTGAGTCTAGCGCTGAAGCTTTCTTT
TRBD1 | NA | TRBJ1-2 | TRBV18 | CASSPGTGEGYTF | TGTGCCAGCTCTCCCGGGACAGGGGAAGGCTACACCTTC
NA | NA | TRBJ1-1 | TRBV19 | CASGNRRNTEAFF | TGTGCCAGTGGGAACAGGAGGAACACTGAAGCTTTCTTT
NA | NA | TRBJ2-2 | TRBV19 | CASSSAGATGELFF | TGTGCCAGTAGTTCGGCAGGGGCAACCGGGGAGCTGTTTTTT
TRBD1 | few | TRBJ1-2 | TRBV4-1 | CASSLPGTGAGYTF | TGCGCCAGCAGCCTACCTGGGACAGGGGCTGGCTACACCTTC
TRBD1 | NA | TRBJ1-4 | TRBV7-9 | CASRPGQFLNEKLFF | TGTGCCAGCAGGCCGGGACAGTTCCTTAATGAAAAACTGTTTTTT
NA | few | TRBJ1-4 | TRBV15 | CATRHRTERYEKLFF | TGTGCCACCAGACACCGGACAGAACGGTATGAAAAACTGTTTTTT
TRBD1 | NA | TRBJ2-4 | TRBV19 | CASSVTGTGGDLYIQYF | TGTGCCAGTAGTGTCACCGGGACAGGGGGCGATCTATACATTCAGTACTTC
NA | once | TRBJ2-7 | TRBV7-9 | CASSPPWTSYEQYF | TGTGCCAGCAGCCCACCGTGGACTTCCTACGAGCAGTACTTC
TRBD1 | NA | TRBJ2-5 | TRBV11-1 | CASSLNGQGVLTQYF | TGTGCCAGCAGCTTAAATGGACAGGGGGTTCTGACCCAGTACTTC
NA | NA | TRBJ2-7 | TRBV7-9 | CASSLKASSSYEQYF | TGTGCCAGCAGCTTAAAGGCTAGCTCGTCCTACGAGCAGTACTTC
TRBD1 | NA | TRBJ2-6 | TRBV5-4 | CASSGQGAGGANVLTF | TGTGCCAGCAGCGGACAGGGGGCGGGAGGGGCCAACGTCCTGACTTTC
TRBD2 | few | TRBJ2-7 | TRBV9 | CASSVGLAGFSSYEQYF | TGTGCCAGCAGCGTAGGACTAGCGGGCTTCAGCTCCTACGAGCAGTACTTC
TRBD1 | NA | TRBJ2-7 | TRBV5-1 | CASGRTGGSYEQYF | TGCGCCAGCGGACGGACAGGGGGCTCGTACGAGCAGTACTTC